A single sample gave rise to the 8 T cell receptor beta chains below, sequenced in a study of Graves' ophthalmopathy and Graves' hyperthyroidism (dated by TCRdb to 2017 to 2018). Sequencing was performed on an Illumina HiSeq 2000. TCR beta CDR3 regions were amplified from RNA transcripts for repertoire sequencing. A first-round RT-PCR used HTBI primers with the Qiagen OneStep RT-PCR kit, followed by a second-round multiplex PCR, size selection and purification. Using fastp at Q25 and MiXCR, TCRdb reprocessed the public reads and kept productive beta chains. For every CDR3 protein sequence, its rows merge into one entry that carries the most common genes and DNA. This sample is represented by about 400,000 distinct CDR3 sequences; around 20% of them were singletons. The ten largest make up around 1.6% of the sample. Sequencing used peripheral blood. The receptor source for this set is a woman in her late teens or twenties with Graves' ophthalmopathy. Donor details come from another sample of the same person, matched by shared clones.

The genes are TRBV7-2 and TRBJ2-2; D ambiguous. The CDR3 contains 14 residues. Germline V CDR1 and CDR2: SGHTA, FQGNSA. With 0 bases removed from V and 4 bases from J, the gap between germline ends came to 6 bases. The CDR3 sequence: CASSLATITGELFF. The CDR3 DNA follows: TGTGCCAGCAGCTTAGCGACAATCACCGGGGAGCTGTTTTTT.

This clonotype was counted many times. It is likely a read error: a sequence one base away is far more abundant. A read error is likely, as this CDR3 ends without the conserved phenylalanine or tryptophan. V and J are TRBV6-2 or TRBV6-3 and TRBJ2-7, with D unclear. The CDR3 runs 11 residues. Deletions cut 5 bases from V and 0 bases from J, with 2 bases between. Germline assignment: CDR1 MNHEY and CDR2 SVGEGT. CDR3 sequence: CASSPSYEQYS. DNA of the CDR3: TGTGCCAGCAGTCCCTCCTACGAGCAGTACTCC.

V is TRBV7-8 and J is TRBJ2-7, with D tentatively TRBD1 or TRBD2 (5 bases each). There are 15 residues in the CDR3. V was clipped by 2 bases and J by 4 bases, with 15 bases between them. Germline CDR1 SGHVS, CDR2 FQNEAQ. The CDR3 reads CASSLRDAGYYEQYF. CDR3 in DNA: TGTGCCAGCAGCTTAAGGGACGCAGGTTATTACGAGCAGTACTTC.

The CDR3 sequence is CASSSITGYIQPQHF. The CDR3 nucleotides read TGTGCCAGCAGCAGCATTACAGGTTACATCCAGCCCCAGCATTTT. The chain joins TRBV7-8 to TRBJ1-5; maybe TRBD1 (5 bases). The CDR3 has 15 residues. The ends were cut back, 5 bases at V and 7 bases at J, with 18 bases in the middle. The germline CDR1 and CDR2 sequences are SGHVS and FQNEAQ.

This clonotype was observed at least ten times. The CDR3 bases are TGTGCCACCATTACGGTTGAGGGGGGCACTGAAGCTTTCTTT. It codes for CATITVEGGTEAFF. V is TRBV7-9 and J is TRBJ1-1, with a weak D call TRBD1 (6 bases). Trimming took 10 bases from V and 4 from J, leaving 19 bases between them. Germline CDR1 and CDR2: SEHNR and FQNEAQ (reference sequence). There are 14 residues in the CDR3.

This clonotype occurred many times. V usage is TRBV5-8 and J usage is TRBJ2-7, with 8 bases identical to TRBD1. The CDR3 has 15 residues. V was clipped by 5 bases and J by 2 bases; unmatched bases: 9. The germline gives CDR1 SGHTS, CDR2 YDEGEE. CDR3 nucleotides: TGTGCCAGCAGGACTTGGACAGGGAAAACCTACGAGCAGTACTTC. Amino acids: CASRTWTGKTYEQYF.

CDR3 sequence: CASRKGRGTEAFF. DNA of the CDR3: TGTGCCAGCAGGAAAGGAAGGGGCACTGAAGCTTTCTTT. The chain is built from TRBV7-2 and TRBJ1-1; possibly TRBD1 for D (5 bases). Trimming pared 6 bases from V and 4 bases from J, leaving 12 bases between. The CDR3 contains 13 residues. The germline V gene has CDR1 SGHTA and CDR2 FQGNSA.

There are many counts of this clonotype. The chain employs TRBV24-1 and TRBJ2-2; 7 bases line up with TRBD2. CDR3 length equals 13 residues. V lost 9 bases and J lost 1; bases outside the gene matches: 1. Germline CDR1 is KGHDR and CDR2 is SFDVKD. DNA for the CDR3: TGTGCCACCGAGCGGGAGAACACCGGGGAGCTGTTTTTT. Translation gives CATERENTGELFF.